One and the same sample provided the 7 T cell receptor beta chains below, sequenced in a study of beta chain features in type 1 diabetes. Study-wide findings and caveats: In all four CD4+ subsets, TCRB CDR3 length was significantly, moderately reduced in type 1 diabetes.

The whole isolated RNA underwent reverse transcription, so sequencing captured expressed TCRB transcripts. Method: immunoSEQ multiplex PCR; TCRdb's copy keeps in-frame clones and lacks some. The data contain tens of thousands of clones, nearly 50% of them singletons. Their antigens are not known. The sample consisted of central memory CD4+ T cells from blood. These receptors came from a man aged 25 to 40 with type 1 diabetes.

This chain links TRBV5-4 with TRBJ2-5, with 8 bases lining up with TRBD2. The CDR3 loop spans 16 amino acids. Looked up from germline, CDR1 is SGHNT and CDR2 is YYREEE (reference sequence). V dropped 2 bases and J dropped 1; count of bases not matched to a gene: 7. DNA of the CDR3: TGTGCCAGCAGCTTTACTAGCGGAAGGGCCCAAGAGACCCAGTACTTC. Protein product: CASSFTSGRAQETQYF.

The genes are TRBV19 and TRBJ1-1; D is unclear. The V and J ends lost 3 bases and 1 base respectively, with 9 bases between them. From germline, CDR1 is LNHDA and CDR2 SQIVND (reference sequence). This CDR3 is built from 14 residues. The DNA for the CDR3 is TGTGCCAGTAGTATCCCAGAGGGGAACACTGAAGCTTTCTTT. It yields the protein CASSIPEGNTEAFF.

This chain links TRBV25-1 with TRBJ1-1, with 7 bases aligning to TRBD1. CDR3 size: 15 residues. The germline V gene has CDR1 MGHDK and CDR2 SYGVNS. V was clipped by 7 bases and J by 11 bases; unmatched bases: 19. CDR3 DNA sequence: TGTGCCAGCACAACAGGGGTGAGCTTAGACATTCGGGCTTTCTTT. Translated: CASTTGVSLDIRAFF.

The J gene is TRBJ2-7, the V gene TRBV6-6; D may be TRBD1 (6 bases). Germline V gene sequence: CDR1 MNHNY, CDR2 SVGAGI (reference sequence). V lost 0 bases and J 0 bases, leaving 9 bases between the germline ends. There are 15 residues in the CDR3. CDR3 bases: TGTGCCAGCAGTTACTCCGGGACAAACTCCTACGAGCAGTACTTC. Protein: CASSYSGTNSYEQYF.

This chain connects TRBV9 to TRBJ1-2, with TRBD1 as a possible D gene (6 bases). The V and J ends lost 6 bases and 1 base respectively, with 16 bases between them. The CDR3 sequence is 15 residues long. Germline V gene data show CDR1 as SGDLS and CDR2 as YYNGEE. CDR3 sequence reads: CASTRGALVNYGYTF. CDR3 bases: TGTGCCAGCACACGGGGGGCTTTAGTTAACTATGGCTACACCTTC.

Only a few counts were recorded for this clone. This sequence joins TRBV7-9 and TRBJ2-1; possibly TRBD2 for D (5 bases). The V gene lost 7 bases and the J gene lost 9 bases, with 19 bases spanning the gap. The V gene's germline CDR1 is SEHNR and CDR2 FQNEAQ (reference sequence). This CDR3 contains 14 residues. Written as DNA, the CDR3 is TGTGCCAGCACCACCCTTCGGGCTAGCAGTGAGCAGTTCTTC. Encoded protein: CASTTLRASSEQFF.

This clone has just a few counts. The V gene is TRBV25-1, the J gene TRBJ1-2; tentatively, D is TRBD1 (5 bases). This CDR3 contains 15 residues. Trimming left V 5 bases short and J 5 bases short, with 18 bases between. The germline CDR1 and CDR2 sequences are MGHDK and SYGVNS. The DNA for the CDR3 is TGTGCCAGCAGTCCCCCCGGGACGGGGGATTATGGCTACACCTTC. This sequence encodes CASSPPGTGDYGYTF.